What follows describes a single T cell receptor beta chain. Its antigen is currently unknown. This record belongs to a study of cytomegalovirus exposure and HLA in healthy donors. Study-wide results and limits: A previous analysis found most TCR beta V segments productive roughly 87% or roughly 30% of the time. Through in vitro validation, three CMV-associated chains were shown to be specific for CMV antigens. In a later analysis, CMV-associated beta chains were mostly HLA-associated, it appeared.

Primers for the PCR totalled 60 Vbeta and 13 Jbeta. The assay was immunoSEQ multiplex PCR, and TCRdb's table has in-frame clones only and misses some. The repertoire consists of around 190,000 clones, with about 82% occurring once and the leading ten covering about 2%. The donors (healthy individuals) were bone marrow donors. CDR3 length: 16 residues. Germline V CDR1 and CDR2: LNHDA, SQIVND (reference sequence). V shed 3 bases and J shed 4 bases, with 16 bases lying between them. The V gene is TRBV19, the J gene TRBJ1-5; no clear D gene. The sequence was collected from a woman aged 45-65 years in good health and CMV-seronegative. The sequenced sample was PBMCs. CDR3 bases: TGTGCCAGTAGTATCCTCGCGGGCAGAGAGAATCAGCCCCAGCATTTT. Protein product: CASSILAGRENQPQHF.